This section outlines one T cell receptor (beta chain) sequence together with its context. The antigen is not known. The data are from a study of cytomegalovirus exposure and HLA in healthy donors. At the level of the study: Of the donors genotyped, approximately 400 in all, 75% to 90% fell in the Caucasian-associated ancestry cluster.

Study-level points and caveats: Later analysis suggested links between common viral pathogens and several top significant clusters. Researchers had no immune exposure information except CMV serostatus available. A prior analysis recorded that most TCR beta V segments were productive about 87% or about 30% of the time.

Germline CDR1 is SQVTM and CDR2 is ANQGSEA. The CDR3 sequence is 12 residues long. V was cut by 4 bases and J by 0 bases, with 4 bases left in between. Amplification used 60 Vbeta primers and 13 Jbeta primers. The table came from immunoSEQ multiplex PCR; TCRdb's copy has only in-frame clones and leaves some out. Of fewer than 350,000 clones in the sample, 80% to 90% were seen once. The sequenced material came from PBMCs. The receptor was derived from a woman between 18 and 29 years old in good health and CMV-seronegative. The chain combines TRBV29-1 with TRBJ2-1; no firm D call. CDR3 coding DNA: TGCAGCGTTGCAGGCTCCTACAATGAGCAGTTCTTC. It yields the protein CSVAGSYNEQFF.